The 5 T cell receptor beta chains given below trace back to one sample, sequenced in a study of blood T cells in healthy people across ages. Together with a sample-barcoded 5' primer, a J-beta primer mix was included in a second PCR lasting about 6 to 11 cycles. TCRdb itself ran the 5' RACE reads through MiXCR, one entry per CDR3 protein. This repertoire shows around 400,000 distinct CDR3 sequences, 45% to 65% found once; its top ten account for 51%. Material: blood. The source is a man aged 55-75 years in good health.

At least ten counts were recorded for this clonotype. The J gene is TRBJ1-2, the V gene TRBV3-1; a weak D match, TRBD1 (5 bases). The germline gives CDR1 LGHDT, CDR2 YNNKEL (reference sequence). This CDR3 is 13 amino acids long. V was trimmed by 8 bases and J by 2 bases, leaving 12 bases between them. This CDR3 reads CASEGRLNYGYTF. CDR3 nucleotides: TGTGCCAGCGAGGGGAGATTAAACTATGGCTACACCTTC.

This clonotype has only a few counts. This chain joins TRBV10-3 and TRBJ2-7; D is ambiguous. Trimming shortened V by 4 bases and J by 0 bases, and 16 bases separated the two germline ends. Looked up from germline, CDR1 is ENHRY and CDR2 is SYGVKD. This CDR3 region has 16 residues. Here the CDR3 DNA reads TGTGCCATCAGTGGTGGTAGCCAACAATACTCCTACGAGCAGTACTTC. Translation gives CAISGGSQQYSYEQYF.

This clonotype was found a few times. The gene calls are TRBV30 and TRBJ2-1; 7 nucleotides agree with TRBD1. The junction had 4 bases not matched to a gene; V was cut back by 2 bases and J by 9 bases. The CDR3 has 12 amino acids. Germline V CDR1 and CDR2: GTSNPN, SVGIG (reference sequence). The CDR3: CAWSRQGIEQFF. CDR3 DNA: TGTGCCTGGAGTCGACAGGGCATTGAGCAGTTCTTC.

This clonotype showed up just a few times. DNA for the CDR3: TGTGCCAGCAGCTTGGGACAGGCGCGGGAAGAGACCCAGTACTTC. Amino acid sequence: CASSLGQAREETQYF. V is TRBV5-5 and J is TRBJ2-5, with a weak D call TRBD1 (6 bases). From germline, CDR1 is SGHKS and CDR2 YYEKEE (reference sequence). V gave up 0 bases and J gave up 3 bases, with 12 bases separating them. This CDR3 has 15 residues. The entire variable domain, with the rest obtained from reference TRBV5-5 and TRBJ2-5, is as follows: DAGVTQSPTHLIKTRGQQVTLRCSPISGHKSVSWYQQVLGQGPQFIFQYYEKEERGRGNFPDRFSARQFPNYSSELNVNALLLGDSALYLCASSLGQAREETQYFGPGTRLLVL.

The chain couples TRBV7-3 to TRBJ2-3; perhaps TRBD2 as D (5 bases). Germline V CDR1 and CDR2: SGHTA, FQGTGA. Trimming left V 4 bases short and J 9 bases short, with 14 bases between. CDR3 length: 13 amino acids. Here the CDR3 reads CASSSSGLRTQYF. For the CDR3, the DNA is TGTGCCAGCAGCTCAAGCGGACTCCGAACGCAGTATTTT.